One sample yielded the 27 T cell receptor beta chains listed below, sequenced in a study of type 1 and type 2 diabetes patients. Genomic DNA was the PCR template. Amplification of the beta chain CDR3 used 30 forward and 13 reverse multiplex primers. TCRdb reanalysed the multiplex PCR reads using MiXCR and keeps one entry per CDR3 protein. Here the sample spans 250,000 or so distinct CDR3 sequences, 47% being singletons. Sequencing input: peripheral blood mononuclear cells (PBMCs). The origin of the receptors is a young man with type 2 diabetes.

Note on this clonotype: Germline is not matched at one junction end, which may reflect a read error. The rearrangement joins TRBV10-2 to TRBJ1-5; D call uncertain. The CDR3 is made up of 14 amino acids. Germline V lookup: CDR1 WSHSY, CDR2 SAAADI. CDR3 region: CAISESGDRQPQHF. CDR3 nucleotides: TGCGCCATCAGTGAGTCAGGAGATCGGCAGCCCCAGCATTTT.

This chain uses TRBV7-6 with TRBJ2-1; no firm D call. V lost 1 base to trimming and J lost 5 bases, with 12 bases between them. The CDR3 is made up of 15 amino acids. Germline V CDR1 and CDR2: SGHVS, FNYEAQ. The chain's CDR3 is CASSLVRARHNEQFF. In DNA, the CDR3 is TGTGCCAGCAGCTTAGTTAGGGCCAGACACAATGAGCAGTTCTTC.

There are a few counts of this clonotype. The chain recombines TRBV27 with TRBJ2-1; 12 bases align to TRBD1. The CDR3 is 16 residues long. CDR1 and CDR2 from the germline V gene are MNHEY and SMNVEV (reference sequence). The junction had 9 bases not matched to a gene; V was cut back by 4 bases and J by 8 bases. The CDR3 reads CASSYIRDRGPDEQFF. In DNA, the CDR3 is TGTGCCAGCAGTTACATCCGGGACAGGGGGCCCGATGAGCAGTTCTTC.

J is TRBJ2-7 and V is TRBV7-9; no clear D gene. The CDR3 runs to 12 residues. Germline CDR1 SEHNR, CDR2 FQNEAQ (reference sequence). V was pared by 1 base and J by 7 bases, with 8 bases between. CDR3 nucleotides: TGTGCCAGCAGCTTAGGGGCGTGGGAGCAGTACTTC. Its translation is CASSLGAWEQYF.

In this sample, this clonotype turned up a few times. V and J are TRBV28 and TRBJ2-5; D is ambiguous. V lost 5 bases and J 7 bases, leaving 20 bases between the germline ends. From germline, CDR1 is MDHEN and CDR2 SYDVKM. The CDR3 has 15 residues. In DNA form, the CDR3 reads TGTGCCAGCAGTCCGGTCACCGCTTATCGAGGGACCCAGTACTTC. Translation gives CASSPVTAYRGTQYF.

In its sample, this clonotype was seen once. The chain employs TRBV12-3 or TRBV12-4 and TRBJ2-1, with D hard to call. Trimming removed 6 bases from V and 2 bases from J, with 8 bases in between. The CDR3 loop spans 13 amino acids. CDR3 DNA: TGTGCCAGCAGAGGTTCAACCTACAATGAGCAGTTCTTC. Protein: CASRGSTYNEQFF.

The table lists this clonotype with a few counts. The chain uses TRBV19 and TRBJ1-4; D is undetermined. There are 13 residues in the CDR3. Trimming stripped 5 bases from V and 8 bases from J, with 12 bases between. Per the germline V gene, CDR1 is LNHDA and CDR2 is SQIVND (reference sequence). In nucleotides, the CDR3 is TGTGCCAGTAGTCAAAACCCCGGGGAAAAACTGTTTTTT. It encodes CASSQNPGEKLFF.

The chain is built from TRBV4-3 and TRBJ1-4, with TRBD1 as a possible D gene (5 bases). CDR1 LGHNA and CDR2 YSLEER come from the germline V gene. Trimming stripped 4 bases from V and 4 bases from J, with 13 bases between. The CDR3 extends over 15 amino acids. The CDR3 region has the DNA TGCGCCAGCAGCCTTGGTGGGACGGTTAATGAAAAACTGTTTTTT. It is translated as CASSLGGTVNEKLFF.

This clonotype was counted ten times or more. CDR3 nucleotides: TGTGCCAGCAGGGATGACAGGGGAAATGAAAAACTGTTTTTT. Amino acids: CASRDDRGNEKLFF. This chain connects TRBV25-1 to TRBJ1-4, with TRBD1 matching 8 bases. Germline trimming cut 6 bases from V and 5 bases from J; bases unmatched to any gene: 5. This CDR3 is 14 amino acids long. Per germline, CDR1 MGHDK and CDR2 SYGVNS.

This clonotype has a handful of counts. The rearrangement links TRBV7-8 to TRBJ2-7, with TRBD2 identical over 7 bases. The germline V gene has CDR1 SGHVS and CDR2 FQNEAQ. CDR3 length: 16 residues. The V segment lost 0 bases and the J segment 0 bases; nucleotides outside the gene matches: 5. CDR3 amino acids: CASSLAGTGGSYEQYF. CDR3 nucleotide sequence: TGTGCCAGCAGCTTAGCCGGGACGGGGGGCTCCTACGAGCAGTACTTC. The whole variable domain, filled in from reference TRBV7-8 and TRBJ2-7, reads GAGVSQSPRYKVAKRGQDVALRCDPISGHVSLFWYQQALGQGPEFLTYFQNEAQLDKSGLPSDRFFAERPEGSVSTLKIQRTQQEDSAVYLCASSLAGTGGSYEQYFGPGTRLTVT.

The sample holds a few counts of this clonotype. The chain carries TRBV30 and TRBJ1-5; D is uncertain. CDR3 length equals 12 residues. CDR1 and CDR2 from the germline V gene are GTSNPN and SVGIG (reference sequence). V was cut by 2 bases and J by 3 bases, with 5 bases left in between. The CDR3 DNA is TGTGCCTGGAGTAATCTCAATCAGCCCCAGCATTTT. It translates to CAWSNLNQPQHF.

This clonotype has a count of ten or more. V usage is TRBV30 and J usage is TRBJ2-6; no reliable D call. The V end lost 3 bases, the J end lost 0 bases, and 0 bases lay between the germline ends. Germline V lookup: CDR1 GTSNPN, CDR2 SVGIG (reference sequence). The CDR3 runs to 12 residues. The CDR3 here is CAWSSGANVLTF. The DNA for the CDR3 is TGTGCCTGGAGCTCTGGGGCCAACGTCCTGACTTTC.

As concerns this clonotype: One end of the junction does not line up with germline, which may come from a read error. CDR3 coding DNA: TGTGCCTGCAGTTTAGCCCTCCGAGGGGTACAGAATTCACCCCTCCACTTT. This sequence encodes CACSLALRGVQNSPLHF. This chain links TRBV27 with TRBJ1-6; a weak D match, TRBD1 (5 bases). The germline V gene encodes CDR1 MNHEY and CDR2 SMNVEV (reference sequence). CDR3 length equals 17 residues.

This clonotype occurred a few times. This CDR3 reads CSARDLRGTSYEQYF. The CDR3 nucleotides read TGCAGTGCTAGAGACCTCAGGGGGACAAGCTACGAGCAGTACTTC. The chain employs TRBV20-1 and TRBJ2-7; 7 nucleotides agree with TRBD1. With 0 bases clipped from V and 3 bases from J, the junction kept 8 bases outside the gene matches. Germline CDR1 reads DFQATT; CDR2 reads SNEGSKA (reference sequence). The CDR3 contains 15 residues.

Written as DNA, the CDR3 is TGTGCCAGCAGCCCTGTGTGGGCCTCCTACAATGAGCAGTTCTTC. This sequence encodes CASSPVWASYNEQFF. This chain connects TRBV7-3 to TRBJ2-1; D gene uncertain. This CDR3 contains 15 residues. Deletions cut 5 bases from V and 0 bases from J, with 11 bases between. Per germline, CDR1 SGHTA and CDR2 FQGTGA.

This clonotype was seen a few times. The genes are TRBV7-6 and TRBJ1-1, with D possibly TRBD1 on 6 matching bases. CDR3 length equals 14 residues. In germline, CDR1 is SGHVS, CDR2 FNYEAQ. V was pared by 5 bases and J by 4 bases, with 14 bases between. The CDR3 DNA is TGTGCCAGCAGCCCTCAGGGGCGTACCACTGAAGCTTTCTTT. Its protein is CASSPQGRTTEAFF. Filled out from reference TRBV7-6 and TRBJ1-1, the complete variable domain reads GAGVSQSPRYKVTKRGQDVALRCDPISGHVSLYWYRQALGQGPEFLTYFNYEAQQDKSGLPNDRFSAERPEGSISTLTIQRTEQRDSAMYRCASSPQGRTTEAFFGQGTRLTVV.

The chain employs TRBV6-6 and TRBJ2-1, with a possible D match to TRBD2 (7 bases). Deletions cut 2 bases from V and 4 bases from J, with 9 bases between. Germline V CDR1 and CDR2: MNHNY, SVGAGI (reference sequence). The CDR3 is 14 residues long. The CDR3 DNA sequence: TGTGCCAGCAGTTACGAGGGGGGGTACAATGAGCAGTTCTTC. This encodes CASSYEGGYNEQFF.

The rearrangement uses TRBV7-2 and TRBJ1-4; tentative D call: TRBD1 (6 bases). The CDR3 extends over 14 amino acids. Trimming pared 5 bases from V and 7 bases from J, leaving 14 bases between. The V gene's germline CDR1 is SGHTA and CDR2 FQGNSA. The DNA of the CDR3 is TGTGCCAGCAGCACCCGACAGGATAGTGAAAAACTGTTTTTT. Translated, it gives CASSTRQDSEKLFF. Supplemented by reference TRBV7-2 and TRBJ1-4, the full variable domain reads GAGVSQSPSNKVTEKGKDVELRCDPISGHTALYWYRQSLGQGLEFLIYFQGNSAPDKSGLPSDRFSAERTGGSVSTLTIQRTQQEDSAVYLCASSTRQDSEKLFFGSGTQLSVL.

This clonotype was counted only a few times. The chain links TRBV10-3 to TRBJ1-2, with 7 bases aligning to TRBD1. Germline CDR1 ENHRY, CDR2 SYGVKD. The CDR3 is 13 amino acids. V shed 11 bases and J 5 bases; nucleotides not matched to a gene: 11. The CDR3 is CASRDSLPYGYTF. CDR3 nucleotide sequence: TGTGCCTCCAGGGACAGTTTACCTTATGGCTACACCTTC.

This clonotype was seen just once. The gene calls are TRBV7-8 and TRBJ2-1, with no clear D. From germline, CDR1 is SGHVS and CDR2 FQNEAQ. The CDR3 is 17 amino acids. V lost 2 bases and J lost 4, with 18 bases in between. CDR3 bases: TGTGCCAGCAGCTTACCCCCACGGTTGGGATATTACAATGAGCAGTTCTTC. As protein: CASSLPPRLGYYNEQFF.

This clonotype came up a few times. This rearrangement joins TRBV19 to TRBJ2-1; 11 bases map to TRBD1. From germline, CDR1 is LNHDA and CDR2 SQIVND (reference sequence). J lost 2 bases, V lost 7 bases, and 4 bases had no gene match. The CDR3 has 15 amino acids. CDR3: CASTLGQGAYNEQFF. CDR3 bases: TGTGCCAGTACCTTGGGACAGGGGGCCTACAATGAGCAGTTCTTC.

The rearrangement joins TRBV6-2 or TRBV6-3 to TRBJ2-5; D is ambiguous. CDR1 is MNHEY and CDR2 is SVGEGT in the germline V gene. Trimming left V 6 bases short and J 5 bases short, with 7 bases between. There are 11 residues in the CDR3. CDR3 coding DNA: TGTGCCAGCAGATCTTTGGAGACCCAGTACTTC. This encodes CASRSLETQYF.

This clonotype occurred a few times. The chain couples TRBV30 to TRBJ1-1; 7 bases align to TRBD1. The CDR3 runs to 13 residues. Per the germline V gene, CDR1 is GTSNPN and CDR2 is SVGIG (reference sequence). V was clipped by 5 bases and J by 10 bases; unmatched bases: 13. In DNA, the CDR3 is TGTGCCTGGGGGGAGGGACAGCGGAGGCGAGCTTTCTTT. This translates into CAWGEGQRRRAFF.

This clonotype was seen a single time. A much larger clone differs by one base, so this may be a read error. The rearrangement joins TRBV25-1 to TRBJ1-1; 7 nucleotides agree with TRBD1. Trimming took 1 base from V and 5 from J; bases not matched to a gene: 7. CDR3 length equals 15 residues. Germline values: CDR1 MGHDK, CDR2 SYGVNS. The CDR3 loop reads CASSELGGQETEAFF. CDR3 bases: TGTGCCAGCAGTGAATTAGGCGGACAGGAGACTGAAGCTTTCTTT.

The CDR3 spells CASRTTAEQFF. DNA for the CDR3: TGTGCCAGCAGGACTACCGCGGAGCAGTTCTTC. V gene TRBV7-2 combines with J gene TRBJ2-1; tentatively, D is TRBD2 (5 bases). The length of the CDR3 is 11 residues. Germline V gives CDR1 SGHTA, CDR2 FQGNSA. Trimming removed 6 bases at V and 10 bases at J, with 10 bases between.

The rearrangement joins TRBV25-1 to TRBJ2-3, with D perhaps TRBD1 (5 bases). V gave up 5 bases and J gave up 4 bases, with 10 bases separating them. Looked up from germline, CDR1 is MGHDK and CDR2 is SYGVNS. The CDR3 extends over 13 amino acids. DNA for the CDR3: TGTGCCAGCAGTTACGTAGGGGCAGATACGCAGTATTTT. Protein: CASSYVGADTQYF.

This clonotype was observed at least ten times. The J gene is TRBJ2-7, the V gene TRBV15, with 9 bases lining up with TRBD1. V trimming: 0 bases; J trimming: 9 bases; junction bases outside the gene matches: 6. The CDR3 length is 14 residues. Germline V lookup: CDR1 LNHNV, CDR2 YYDKDF (reference sequence). The CDR3 nucleotides are TGTGCCACCAGCAGAGAGAACAGGGGGCAGGCGCAGTACTTC. Encoded protein: CATSRENRGQAQYF.